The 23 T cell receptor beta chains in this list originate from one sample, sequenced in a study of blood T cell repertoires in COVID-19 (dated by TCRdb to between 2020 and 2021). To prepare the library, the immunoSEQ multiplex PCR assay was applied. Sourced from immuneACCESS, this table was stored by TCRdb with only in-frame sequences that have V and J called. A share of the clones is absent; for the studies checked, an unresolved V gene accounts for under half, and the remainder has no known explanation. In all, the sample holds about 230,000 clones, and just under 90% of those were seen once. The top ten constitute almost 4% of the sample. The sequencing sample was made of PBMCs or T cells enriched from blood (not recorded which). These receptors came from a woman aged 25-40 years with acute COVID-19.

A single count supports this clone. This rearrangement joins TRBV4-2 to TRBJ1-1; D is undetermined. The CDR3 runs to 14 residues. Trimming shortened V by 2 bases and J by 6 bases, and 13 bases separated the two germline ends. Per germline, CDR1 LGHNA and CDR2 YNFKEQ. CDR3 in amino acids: CASSQLGVRSEAFF. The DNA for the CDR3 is TGTGCCAGCAGCCAACTGGGAGTAAGGTCTGAAGCTTTCTTT.

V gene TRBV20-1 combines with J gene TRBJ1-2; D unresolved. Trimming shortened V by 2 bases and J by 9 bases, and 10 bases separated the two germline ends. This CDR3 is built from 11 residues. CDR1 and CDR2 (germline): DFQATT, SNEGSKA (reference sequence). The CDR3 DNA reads TGCAGTGCTAGACCCCACAATAGCTACACCTTC. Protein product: CSARPHNSYTF.

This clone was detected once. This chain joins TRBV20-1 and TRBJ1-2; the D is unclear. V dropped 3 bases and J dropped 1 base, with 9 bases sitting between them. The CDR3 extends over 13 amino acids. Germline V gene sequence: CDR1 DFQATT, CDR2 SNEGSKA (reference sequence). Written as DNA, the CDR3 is TGCAGTGCTAGTCCCGTAAATAACTATGGCTACACCTTC. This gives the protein CSASPVNNYGYTF.

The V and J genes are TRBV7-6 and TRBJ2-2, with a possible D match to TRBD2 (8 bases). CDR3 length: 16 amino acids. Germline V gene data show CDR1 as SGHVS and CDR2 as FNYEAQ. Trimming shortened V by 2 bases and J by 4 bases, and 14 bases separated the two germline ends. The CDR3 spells CASSLSGGQTTGELFF. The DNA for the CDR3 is TGTGCCAGCAGCTTAAGCGGGGGACAGACCACCGGGGAGCTGTTTTTT.

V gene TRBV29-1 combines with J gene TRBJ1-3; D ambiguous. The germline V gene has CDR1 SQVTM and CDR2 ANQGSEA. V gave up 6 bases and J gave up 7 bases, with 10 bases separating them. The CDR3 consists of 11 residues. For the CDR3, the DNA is TGCAGCGTGGATAGCCGGAACACCATATATTTT. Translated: CSVDSRNTIYF.

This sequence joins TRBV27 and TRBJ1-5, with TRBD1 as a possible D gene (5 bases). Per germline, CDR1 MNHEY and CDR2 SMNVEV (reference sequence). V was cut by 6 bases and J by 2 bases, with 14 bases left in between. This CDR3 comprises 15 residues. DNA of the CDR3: TGTGCCAGCAGAACTCAGGGCGTAGGCAATCAGCCCCAGCATTTT. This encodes CASRTQGVGNQPQHF.

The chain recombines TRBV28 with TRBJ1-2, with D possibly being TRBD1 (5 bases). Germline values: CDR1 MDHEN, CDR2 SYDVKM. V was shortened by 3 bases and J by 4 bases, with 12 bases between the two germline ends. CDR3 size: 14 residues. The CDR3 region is CASSFGQLLYGYTF. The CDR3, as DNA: TGTGCCAGCAGTTTTGGACAACTACTCTATGGCTACACCTTC.

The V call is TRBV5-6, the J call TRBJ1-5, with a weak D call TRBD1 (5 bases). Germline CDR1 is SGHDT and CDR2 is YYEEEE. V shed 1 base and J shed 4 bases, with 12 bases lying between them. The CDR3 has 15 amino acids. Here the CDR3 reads CASSLWGDENQPQHF. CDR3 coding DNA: TGTGCCAGCAGCTTGTGGGGGGACGAGAATCAGCCCCAGCATTTT.

The CDR3 region has the DNA TGTGCCAGCAGCGGGAGGGAGGGCAGCCTTTATGGCTACACCTTC. It translates to CASSGREGSLYGYTF. This chain connects TRBV28 to TRBJ1-2; no firm D call. This CDR3 has 15 amino acids. Trimming removed 6 bases at V and 5 bases at J, with 19 bases between. Germline CDR1 reads MDHEN; CDR2 reads SYDVKM.

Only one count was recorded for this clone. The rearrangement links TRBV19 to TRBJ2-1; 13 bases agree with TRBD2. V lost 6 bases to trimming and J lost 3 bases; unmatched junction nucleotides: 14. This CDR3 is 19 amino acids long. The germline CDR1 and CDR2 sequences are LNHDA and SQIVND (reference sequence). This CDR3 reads CASRKLLGTSGDFYNEQFF. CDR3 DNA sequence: TGTGCCAGTAGAAAACTTCTCGGGACTAGCGGGGATTTCTACAATGAGCAGTTCTTC.

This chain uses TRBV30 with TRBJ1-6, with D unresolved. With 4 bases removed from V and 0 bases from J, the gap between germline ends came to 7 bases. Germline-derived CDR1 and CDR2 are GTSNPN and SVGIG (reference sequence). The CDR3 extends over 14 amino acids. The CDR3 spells CAWNSRSYNSPLHF. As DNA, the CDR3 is TGTGCCTGGAACTCCCGCTCCTATAATTCACCCCTCCACTTT.

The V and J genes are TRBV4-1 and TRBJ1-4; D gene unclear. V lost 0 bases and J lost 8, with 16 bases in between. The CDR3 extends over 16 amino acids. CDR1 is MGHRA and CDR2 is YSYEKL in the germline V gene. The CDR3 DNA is TGCGCCAGCAGCCAAGATCCAGGAGGGTTGGGCGAAAAACTGTTTTTT. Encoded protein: CASSQDPGGLGEKLFF.

The CDR3 spells CASSRWGGSSYNEQFF. The CDR3 region has the DNA TGTGCCAGCAGTCGATGGGGGGGGTCCTCCTACAATGAGCAGTTCTTC. V is TRBV7-6 and J is TRBJ2-1; 7 nucleotides align to TRBD2. CDR1 is SGHVS and CDR2 is FNYEAQ in the germline V gene. V was pared by 6 bases and J by 0 bases, with 8 bases of the junction left unmatched. The CDR3 consists of 16 residues.

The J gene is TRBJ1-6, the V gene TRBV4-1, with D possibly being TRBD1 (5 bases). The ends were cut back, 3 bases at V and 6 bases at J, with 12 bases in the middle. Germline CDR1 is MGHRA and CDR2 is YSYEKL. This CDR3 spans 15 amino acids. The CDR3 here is CASSHPTAANSPLHF. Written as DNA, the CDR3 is TGCGCCAGCAGCCACCCGACAGCCGCTAATTCACCCCTCCACTTT.

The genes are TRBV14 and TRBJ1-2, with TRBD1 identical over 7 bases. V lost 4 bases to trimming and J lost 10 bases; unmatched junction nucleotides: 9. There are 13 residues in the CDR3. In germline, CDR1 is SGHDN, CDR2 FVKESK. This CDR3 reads CASSPNYRGIYTF. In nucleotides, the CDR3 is TGTGCCAGCAGCCCGAATTACAGGGGAATCTACACCTTC.

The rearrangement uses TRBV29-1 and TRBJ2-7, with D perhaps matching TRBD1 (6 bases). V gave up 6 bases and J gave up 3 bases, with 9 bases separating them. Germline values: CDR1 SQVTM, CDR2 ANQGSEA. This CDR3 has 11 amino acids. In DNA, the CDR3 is TGCAGCGTCTCGACAGGCTACGAGCAGTACTTC. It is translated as CSVSTGYEQYF.

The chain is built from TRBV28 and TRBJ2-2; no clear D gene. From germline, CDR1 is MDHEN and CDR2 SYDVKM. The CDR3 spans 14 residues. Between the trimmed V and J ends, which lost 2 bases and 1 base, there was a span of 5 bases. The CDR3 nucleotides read TGTGCCAGCAGTTTAATTCGGAACACCGGGGAGCTGTTTTTT. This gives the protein CASSLIRNTGELFF.

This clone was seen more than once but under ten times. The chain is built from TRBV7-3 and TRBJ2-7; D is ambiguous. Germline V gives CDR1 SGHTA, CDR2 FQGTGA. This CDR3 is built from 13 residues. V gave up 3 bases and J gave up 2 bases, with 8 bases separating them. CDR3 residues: CASSLGSTYEQYF. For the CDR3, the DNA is TGTGCCAGCAGCTTGGGCAGCACCTACGAGCAGTACTTC.

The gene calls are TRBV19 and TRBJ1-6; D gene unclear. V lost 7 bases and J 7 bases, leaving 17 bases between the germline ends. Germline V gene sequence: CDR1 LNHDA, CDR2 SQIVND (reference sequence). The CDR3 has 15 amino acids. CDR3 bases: TGTGCCAGTAAGTTTGCAGGTTTAAGGAATTCACCCCTCCACTTT. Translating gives CASKFAGLRNSPLHF.

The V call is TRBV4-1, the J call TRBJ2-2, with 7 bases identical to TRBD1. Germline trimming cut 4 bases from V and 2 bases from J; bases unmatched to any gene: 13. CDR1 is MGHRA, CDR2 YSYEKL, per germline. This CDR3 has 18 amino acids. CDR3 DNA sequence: TGCGCCAGCAGCCGCGCCGCCGCGACAGGGTCTAACACCGGGGAGCTGTTTTTT. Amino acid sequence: CASSRAAATGSNTGELFF.

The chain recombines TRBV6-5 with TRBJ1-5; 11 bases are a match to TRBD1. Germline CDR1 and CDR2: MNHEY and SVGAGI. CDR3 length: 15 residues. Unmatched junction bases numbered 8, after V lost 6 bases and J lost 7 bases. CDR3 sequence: CASRRTGGMDQPQHF. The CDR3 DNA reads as TGTGCCAGCAGAAGGACAGGGGGCATGGACCAGCCCCAGCATTTT.

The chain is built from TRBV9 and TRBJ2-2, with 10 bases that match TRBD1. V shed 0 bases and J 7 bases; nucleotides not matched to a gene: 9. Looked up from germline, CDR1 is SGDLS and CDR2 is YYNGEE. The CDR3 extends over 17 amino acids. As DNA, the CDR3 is TGTGCCAGCAGCGTAGCTACGGGACAGGGGCCGGGCGGGGAGCTGTTTTTT. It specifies CASSVATGQGPGGELFF.

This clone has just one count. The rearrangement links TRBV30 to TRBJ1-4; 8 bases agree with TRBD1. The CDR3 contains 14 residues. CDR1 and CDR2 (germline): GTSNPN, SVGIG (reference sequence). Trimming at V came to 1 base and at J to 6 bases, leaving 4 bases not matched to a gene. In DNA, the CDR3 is TGTGCCTGGAGTGGGGACAGGACCGATGAAAAACTGTTTTTT. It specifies CAWSGDRTDEKLFF.